This entry lists 10 T cell receptor beta chains sequenced from one sample in a study of blood T cell repertoires in COVID-19. Some clones are missing from TCRdb's copy, which holds only in-frame ones; the method was immunoSEQ multiplex PCR. The sample lists 410,000 or so clones; 70% to 90% were seen once. Material: peripheral blood. The receptors were gathered from a woman in her 30s with active or convalescent COVID-19.

This clone was detected a few times. The rearrangement uses TRBV6-1 and TRBJ1-6; tentatively, D is TRBD1 (6 bases). This CDR3 contains 16 residues. The germline CDR1 and CDR2 sequences are MNHNS and SASEGT. V gave up 0 bases and J gave up 8 bases, with 14 bases separating them. CDR3: CASSEAAGAGDSPLHF. CDR3 nucleotide sequence: TGTGCCAGCAGTGAAGCAGCGGGGGCAGGAGATTCACCCCTCCACTTT.

This chain connects TRBV7-2 to TRBJ2-2, with no clear D. CDR1 and CDR2 (germline): SGHTA, FQGNSA. There are 15 residues in the CDR3. V was cut by 1 base and J by 2 bases, with 8 bases left in between. The CDR3 loop reads CASSLGHSNTGELFF. The CDR3 nucleotides are TGTGCCAGCAGCTTAGGACACTCCAACACCGGGGAGCTGTTTTTT. The full variable domain, rest sourced from reference TRBV7-2 and TRBJ2-2, is GAGVSQSPSNKVTEKGKDVELRCDPISGHTALYWYRQSLGQGLEFLIYFQGNSAPDKSGLPSDRFSAERTGGSVSTLTIQRTQQEDSAVYLCASSLGHSNTGELFFGEGSRLTVL.

The rearrangement joins TRBV5-4 to TRBJ2-3; D gene unclear. V was clipped by 1 base and J by 2 bases, with 5 bases between them. The germline gives CDR1 SGHNT, CDR2 YYREEE (reference sequence). The CDR3 extends over 13 amino acids. DNA for the CDR3: TGTGCCAGCAGCTTGTACAACACAGATACGCAGTATTTT. It encodes CASSLYNTDTQYF.

The V and J genes are TRBV6-5 and TRBJ1-4; D gene ambiguous. This CDR3 spans 15 amino acids. V was shortened by 8 bases and J by 5 bases, with 18 bases between the two germline ends. The germline CDR1 and CDR2 sequences are MNHEY and SVGAGI. The CDR3 here is CASRNTGSLNEKLFF. CDR3 DNA: TGTGCCAGCCGCAACACGGGGTCCCTCAATGAAAAACTGTTTTTT.

This chain connects TRBV30 to TRBJ1-2; D remains ambiguous. The CDR3 has 14 amino acids. Trimming removed 0 bases from V and 2 bases from J, with 10 bases in between. Germline V CDR1 and CDR2: GTSNPN, SVGIG (reference sequence). CDR3 bases: TGTGCCTGGAGTGTATCAGAATCCAACTATGGCTACACCTTC. It translates to CAWSVSESNYGYTF.

The V gene is TRBV7-2, the J gene TRBJ2-7; TRBD2 matches at 7 bases. Per the germline V gene, CDR1 is SGHTA and CDR2 is FQGNSA. V shed 0 bases and J 2 bases; nucleotides not matched to a gene: 7. This CDR3 contains 16 residues. The CDR3 region has the DNA TGTGCCAGCAGCTTAGCGCTGGGGGACTACGCCTACGAGCAGTACTTC. Translating it yields CASSLALGDYAYEQYF.

The chain has TRBV19 and TRBJ1-5; a weak D match, TRBD1 (5 bases). CDR1 and CDR2 from the germline V gene are LNHDA and SQIVND (reference sequence). The CDR3 is 14 amino acids. V shed 5 bases and J shed 7 bases, with 15 bases lying between them. CDR3 sequence: CASSADKSRQPQHF. The CDR3 bases are TGTGCCAGTAGTGCGGACAAGAGTCGCCAGCCCCAGCATTTT.

This rearrangement joins TRBV29-1 to TRBJ1-2; D not certain. Germline-derived CDR1 and CDR2 are SQVTM and ANQGSEA. The CDR3 spans 12 residues. Trimming removed 0 bases from V and 4 bases from J, with 6 bases in between. CDR3 nucleotides: TGCAGCGTTGAAGAAACTTCCTATGGCTACACCTTC. As protein: CSVEETSYGYTF. The full variable domain, its missing parts supplied by reference TRBV29-1 and TRBJ1-2, is SAVISQKPSRDICQRGTSLTIQCQVDSQVTMMFWYRQQPGQSLTLIATANQGSEATYESGFVIDKFPISRPNLTFSTLTVSNMSPEDSSIYLCSVEETSYGYTFGSGTRLTVV.

The genes are TRBV9 and TRBJ1-2; D unclear. The V and J ends lost 3 bases and 8 bases respectively, with 20 bases between them. Germline CDR1 SGDLS, CDR2 YYNGEE. The CDR3 is 15 amino acids. The CDR3 sequence: CASSASPTDYKGYTF. The DNA for the CDR3 is TGTGCCAGCAGCGCGAGCCCCACAGACTACAAGGGCTACACCTTC. Using reference TRBV9 and TRBJ1-2 for the parts outside the CDR3, the full variable domain is DSGVTQTPKHLITATGQRVTLRCSPRSGDLSVYWYQQSLDQGLQFLIQYYNGEERAKGNILERFSAQQFPDLHSELNLSSLELGDSALYFCASSASPTDYKGYTFGSGTRLTVV.

The V gene is TRBV28, the J gene TRBJ1-5, with D maybe TRBD1 (6 bases). CDR1 is MDHEN, CDR2 SYDVKM, per germline. The CDR3 is 13 residues long. Trimming pared 7 bases from V and 8 bases from J, leaving 15 bases between. The CDR3 is CASITMGAEPQHF. For the CDR3, the DNA is TGTGCCAGCATCACGATGGGGGCGGAGCCCCAGCATTTT.